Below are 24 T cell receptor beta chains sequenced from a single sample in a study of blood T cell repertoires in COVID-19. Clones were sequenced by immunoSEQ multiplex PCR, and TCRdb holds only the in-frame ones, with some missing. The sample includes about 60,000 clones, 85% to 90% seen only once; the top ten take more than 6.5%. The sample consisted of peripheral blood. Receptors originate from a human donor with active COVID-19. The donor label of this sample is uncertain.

Written as DNA, the CDR3 is TGTGCCAGCAGAAGGGGACAGCACTATGGCTACACCTTC. Amino acids: CASRRGQHYGYTF. The gene calls are TRBV6-5 and TRBJ1-2, with 7 bases that match TRBD1. Germline V CDR1 and CDR2: MNHEY, SVGAGI. V lost 6 bases and J lost 3; bases outside the gene matches: 4. The CDR3 sequence is 13 residues long.

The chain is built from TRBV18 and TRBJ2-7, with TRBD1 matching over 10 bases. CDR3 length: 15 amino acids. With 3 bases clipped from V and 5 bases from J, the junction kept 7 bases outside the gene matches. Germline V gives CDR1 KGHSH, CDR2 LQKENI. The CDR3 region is CASSPRDRGGNEQYF. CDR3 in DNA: TGTGCCAGCTCACCCAGGGACAGGGGAGGTAACGAGCAGTACTTC.

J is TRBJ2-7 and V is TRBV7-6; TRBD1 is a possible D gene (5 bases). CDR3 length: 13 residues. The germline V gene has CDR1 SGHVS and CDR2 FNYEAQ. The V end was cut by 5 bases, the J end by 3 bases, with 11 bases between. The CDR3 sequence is CASSLTDNYEQYF. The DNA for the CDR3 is TGTGCCAGCAGCCTGACAGATAACTACGAGCAGTACTTC.

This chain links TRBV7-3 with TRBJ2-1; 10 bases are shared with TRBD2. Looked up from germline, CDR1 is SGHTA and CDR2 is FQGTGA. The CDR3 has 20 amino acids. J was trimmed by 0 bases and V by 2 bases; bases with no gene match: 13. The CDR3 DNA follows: TGTGCCAGCAGCTTATTAACCGGACTAGCGGAGGATACCTCCTACAATGAGCAGTTCTTC. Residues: CASSLLTGLAEDTSYNEQFF.

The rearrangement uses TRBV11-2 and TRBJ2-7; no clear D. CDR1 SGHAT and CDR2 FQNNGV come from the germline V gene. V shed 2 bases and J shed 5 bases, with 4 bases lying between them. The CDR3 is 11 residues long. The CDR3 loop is CASSLSDEQYF. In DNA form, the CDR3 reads TGTGCCAGCAGCTTATCCGACGAGCAGTACTTC.

Written as DNA, the CDR3 is TGTGCCAGCAACCTGGGACTGTACAATGAGCAGTTCTTC. Its protein is CASNLGLYNEQFF. This sequence joins TRBV2 and TRBJ2-1, with D perhaps TRBD2 (6 bases). The V end lost 7 bases, the J end lost 4 bases, and 11 bases lay between the germline ends. This CDR3 comprises 13 residues. Germline CDR1 and CDR2: SNHLY and FYNNEI.

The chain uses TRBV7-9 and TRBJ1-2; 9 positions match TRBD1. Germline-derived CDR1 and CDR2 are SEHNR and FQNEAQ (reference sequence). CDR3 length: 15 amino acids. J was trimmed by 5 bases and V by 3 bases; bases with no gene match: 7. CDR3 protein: CASSFSTGGLYGYTF. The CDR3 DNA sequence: TGTGCCAGCAGCTTTTCCACAGGGGGCTTATATGGCTACACCTTC.

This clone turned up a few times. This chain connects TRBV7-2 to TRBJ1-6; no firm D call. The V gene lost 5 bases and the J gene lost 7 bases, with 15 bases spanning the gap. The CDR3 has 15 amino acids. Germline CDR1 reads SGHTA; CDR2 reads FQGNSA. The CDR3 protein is CASSARLGWNSPLHF. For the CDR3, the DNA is TGTGCCAGCAGCGCTCGACTTGGGTGGAATTCACCCCTCCACTTT.

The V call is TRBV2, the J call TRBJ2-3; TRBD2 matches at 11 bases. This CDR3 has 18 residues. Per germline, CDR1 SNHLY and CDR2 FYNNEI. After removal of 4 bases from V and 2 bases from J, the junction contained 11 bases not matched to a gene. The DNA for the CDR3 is TGTGCCAGCAGTGTGGTAGAGACTAGCGGGATGAACACAGATACGCAGTATTTT. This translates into CASSVVETSGMNTDTQYF. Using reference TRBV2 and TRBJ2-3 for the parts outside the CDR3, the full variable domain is EPEVTQTPSHQVTQMGQEVILRCVPISNHLYFYWYRQILGQKVEFLVSFYNNEISEKSEIFDDQFSVERPDGSNFTLKIRSTKLEDSAMYFCASSVVETSGMNTDTQYFGPGTRLTVL.

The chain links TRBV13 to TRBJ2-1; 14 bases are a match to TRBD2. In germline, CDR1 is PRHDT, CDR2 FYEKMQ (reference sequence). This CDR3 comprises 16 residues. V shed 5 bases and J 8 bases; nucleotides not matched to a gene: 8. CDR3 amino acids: CASSPRLAGGQDEQFF. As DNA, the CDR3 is TGTGCCAGCAGCCCGAGACTAGCGGGGGGGCAGGATGAGCAGTTCTTC.

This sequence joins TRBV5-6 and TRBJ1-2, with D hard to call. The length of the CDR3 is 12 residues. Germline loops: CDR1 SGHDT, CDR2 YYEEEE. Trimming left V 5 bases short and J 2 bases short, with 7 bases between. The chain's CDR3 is CASSDGNYGYTF. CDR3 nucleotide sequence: TGTGCCAGCAGTGACGGGAACTATGGCTACACCTTC.

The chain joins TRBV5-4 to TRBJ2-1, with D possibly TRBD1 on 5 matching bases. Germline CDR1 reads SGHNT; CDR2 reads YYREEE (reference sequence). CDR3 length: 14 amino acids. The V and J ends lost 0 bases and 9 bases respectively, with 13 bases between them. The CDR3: CASSLVGRGGEQFF. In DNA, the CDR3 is TGTGCCAGCAGCTTGGTTGGTAGGGGTGGTGAGCAGTTCTTC.

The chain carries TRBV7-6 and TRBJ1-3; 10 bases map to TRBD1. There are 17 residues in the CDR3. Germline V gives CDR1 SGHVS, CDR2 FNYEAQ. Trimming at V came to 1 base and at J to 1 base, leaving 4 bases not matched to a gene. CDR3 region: CASSLETGGFSGNTIYF. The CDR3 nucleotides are TGTGCCAGCAGCTTAGAGACAGGGGGCTTTTCTGGAAACACCATATATTTT.

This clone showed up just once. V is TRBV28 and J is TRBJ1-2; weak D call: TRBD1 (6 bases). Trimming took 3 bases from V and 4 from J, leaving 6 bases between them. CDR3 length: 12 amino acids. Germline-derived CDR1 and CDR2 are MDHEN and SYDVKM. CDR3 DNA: TGTGCCAGCAGTTTGGACAGCTATGGCTACACCTTC. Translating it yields CASSLDSYGYTF.

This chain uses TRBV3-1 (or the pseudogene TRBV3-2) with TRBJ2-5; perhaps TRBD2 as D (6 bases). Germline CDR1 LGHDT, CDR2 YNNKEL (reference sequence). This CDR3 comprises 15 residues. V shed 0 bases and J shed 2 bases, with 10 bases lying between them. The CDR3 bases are TGTGCCAGCAGCCAAGATCTGACTAGACAAGAGACCCAGTACTTC. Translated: CASSQDLTRQETQYF.

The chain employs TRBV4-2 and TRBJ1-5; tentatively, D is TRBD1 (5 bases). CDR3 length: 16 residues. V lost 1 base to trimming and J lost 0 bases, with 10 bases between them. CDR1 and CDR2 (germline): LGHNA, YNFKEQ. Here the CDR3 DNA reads TGTGCCAGCAGCCAAGCAGGGACTTATAGCAATCAGCCCCAGCATTTT. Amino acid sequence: CASSQAGTYSNQPQHF.

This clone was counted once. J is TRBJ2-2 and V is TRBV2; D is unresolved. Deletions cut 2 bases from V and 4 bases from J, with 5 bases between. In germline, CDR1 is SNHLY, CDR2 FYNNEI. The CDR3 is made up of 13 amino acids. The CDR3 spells CASSEFITGELFF. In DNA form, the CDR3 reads TGTGCCAGCAGTGAATTCATCACCGGGGAGCTGTTTTTT.

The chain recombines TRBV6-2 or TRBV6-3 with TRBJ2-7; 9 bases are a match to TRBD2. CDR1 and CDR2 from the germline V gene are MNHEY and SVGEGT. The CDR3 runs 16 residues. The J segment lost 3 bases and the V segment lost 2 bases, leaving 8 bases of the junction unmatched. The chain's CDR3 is CASSYGSSGEGYEQYF. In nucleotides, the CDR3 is TGTGCCAGCAGTTACGGTTCTAGCGGGGAAGGCTACGAGCAGTACTTC.

Here the CDR3 reads CASSPPGGMNTEAFF. The CDR3 coding sequence is TGTGCCAGCTCACCCCCCGGAGGAATGAACACTGAAGCTTTCTTT. The rearrangement uses TRBV18 and TRBJ1-1, with D hard to call. This CDR3 is built from 15 residues. V was cut by 3 bases and J by 0 bases, with 11 bases left in between. Germline V gene sequence: CDR1 KGHSH, CDR2 LQKENI.

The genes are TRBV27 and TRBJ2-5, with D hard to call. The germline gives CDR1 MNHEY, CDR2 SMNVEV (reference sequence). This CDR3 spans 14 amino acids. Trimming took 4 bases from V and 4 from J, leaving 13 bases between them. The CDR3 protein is CASSSQELAETQYF. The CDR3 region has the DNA TGTGCCAGCAGTTCCCAGGAATTGGCAGAGACCCAGTACTTC.

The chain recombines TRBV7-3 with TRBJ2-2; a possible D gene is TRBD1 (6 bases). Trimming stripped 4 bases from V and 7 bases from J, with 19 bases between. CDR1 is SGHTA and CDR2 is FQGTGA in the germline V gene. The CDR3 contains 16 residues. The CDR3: CASSSQTGRINGELFF. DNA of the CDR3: TGTGCCAGCAGCTCGCAAACAGGGCGCATCAACGGGGAGCTGTTTTTT.

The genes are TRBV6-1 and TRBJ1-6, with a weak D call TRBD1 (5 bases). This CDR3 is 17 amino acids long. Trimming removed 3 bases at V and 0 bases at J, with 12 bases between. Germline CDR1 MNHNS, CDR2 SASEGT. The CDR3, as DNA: TGTGCCAGCAGTGAGGTCGGGGGGAGCTCCTATAATTCACCCCTCCACTTT. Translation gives CASSEVGGSSYNSPLHF.

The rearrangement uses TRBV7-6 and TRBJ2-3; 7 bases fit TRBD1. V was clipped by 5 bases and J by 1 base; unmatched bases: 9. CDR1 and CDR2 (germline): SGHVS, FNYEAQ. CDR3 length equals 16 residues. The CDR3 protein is CASSPWTGFGTDTQYF. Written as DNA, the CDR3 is TGTGCCAGCAGCCCTTGGACAGGTTTTGGCACAGATACGCAGTATTTT.

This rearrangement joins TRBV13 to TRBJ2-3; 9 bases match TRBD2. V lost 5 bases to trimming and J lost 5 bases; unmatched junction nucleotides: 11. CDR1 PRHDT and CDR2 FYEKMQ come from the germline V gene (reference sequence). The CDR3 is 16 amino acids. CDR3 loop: CASSPKWREGGDTQYF. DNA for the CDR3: TGTGCCAGCAGCCCCAAGTGGCGGGAGGGCGGAGATACGCAGTATTTT.